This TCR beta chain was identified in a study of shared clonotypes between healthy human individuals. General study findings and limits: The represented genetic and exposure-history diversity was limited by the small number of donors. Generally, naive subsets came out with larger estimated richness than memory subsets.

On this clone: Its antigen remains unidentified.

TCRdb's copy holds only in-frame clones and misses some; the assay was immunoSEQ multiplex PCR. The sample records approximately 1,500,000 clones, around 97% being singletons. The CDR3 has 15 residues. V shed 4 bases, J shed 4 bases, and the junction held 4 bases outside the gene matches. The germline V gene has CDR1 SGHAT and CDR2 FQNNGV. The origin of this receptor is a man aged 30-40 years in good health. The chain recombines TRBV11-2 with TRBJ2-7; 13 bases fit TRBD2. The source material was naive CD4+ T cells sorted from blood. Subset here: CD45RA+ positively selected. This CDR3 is CASSWTSGRGYEQYF. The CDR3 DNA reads TGTGCCAGCAGCTGGACTAGCGGGAGAGGGTACGAGCAGTACTTC.